This entry describes one TCR beta chain. What this receptor recognizes is not known. It has no much larger one-base neighbor in the sample; base qualities were not kept. The sample is drawn from a study of identical twins (dated by TCRdb to 2016 to 2017). Context from the whole study: The study deep-sequenced TCR alpha and beta repertoires from monozygotic twins, unrelated adults of various ages and cord blood to test whether fetal clonotypes persist. To rule out contamination, the twin experiments were replicated at different times with different library preparation protocols. On the study overall, not on this receptor specifically: Abundant cord blood beta clonotypes had fewer insertions, young adult naive repertoires showed a similar but weaker trend, and memory repertoires showed no such trend. Because the same donors could not be followed over many years, conclusions were based on cross-sectional statistical analysis. Zero-insertion analyses could be partly confounded by invariant T cells such as MAIT and iNKT, though diverse VJ usage argued against such confounding for most clonotypes. In beta out-of-frame sequences, excess twin sharing was weaker, because having fewer shared sequences lowered the signal-to-noise ratio. Compared with coincidental sharing between unrelated individuals, out-of-frame TCR alpha sequences shared between twins had an excess of sequences with low generation probability. Recombination models systematically underestimated out-of-frame TCR alpha sharing in monozygotic twins but agreed with sharing between unrelated individuals.

All donors were healthy Caucasians. The twin cohort comprised three pairs of female monozygotic twins, all aged roughly 18 to 30 years. Positive isolation kits from Invitrogen were used to isolate CD4+ and CD8+ T cell populations. The library came from 5' RACE. Instrument on record: Illumina HiSeq 2000. Template switching added a universal primer binding site, and the final cDNA carried a unique molecular identifier that allowed TCR cDNA molecules to be counted accurately. First-strand cDNA for TCR alpha and beta chains was synthesized from specific primers in the conserved constant-segment region. To control for contamination, every cDNA library was double barcoded, receiving both a SMART-Mk sample barcode and Illumina barcodes. Two successive PCR steps introduced TruSeq adapter sequences along with Illumina sample barcodes. The Illumina HiSeq platform was used with custom primers to sequence TCR alpha and beta cDNA libraries. On the study's bioinformatics: Unique molecular identifiers were extracted from raw reads with MiGEC, and CDR3 positions were determined with MiXCR. For each individual, recombination models were inferred using an EM algorithm with the repgenHMM and IGoR tools. The tcR package in R was used for shared clonotype analysis, with sharing normalized by the product of cloneset sizes. To study raw recombination free of thymic and clonal selection effects, out-of-frame nonproductive sequences were analyzed. Through fastp at Q25 and MiXCR, TCRdb rebuilt clones from the public reads, retaining in-frame beta chains. Rows matching on CDR3 protein sequence are summarized as one entry with the most common DNA and genes. The V and J calls and clone size come from TCRdb's table, not from the authors' own analysis. The sample data list some 460,000 distinct CDR3 sequences, and 14% of these were observed just once. Of the sample, over 0.5% is held by the ten largest clones.

The same sample was also studied in work on yellow fever vaccine responses in identical twins. As that second paper reports: The T cell response to vaccination in identical twins was reported by the authors to appear partly convergent and partly personalized. In identical twins, the study followed T cell clones that responded to the vaccine with precision.

Specimen: CD4+ T cells sorted from blood. This TCR was recovered from a woman aged 18-35 years in good health.

The nucleotide sequence is TGTGCCAGTAGTATAGGACACGAGCAGTACTTC. Its amino acids are CASSIGHEQYF. Recombination joined TRBV19 with TRBJ2-7; no confident D gene assignment can be made. V gives up 1 base and J gives up 5 bases, and the segment between their germline ends measures 3 bases. Via the germline V gene (reference sequence), CDR1 is LNHDA and CDR2 SQIVND. Including the terminal cysteine and phenylalanine, the CDR3 comprises 11 residues. Only CDR3 DNA is held: 33 bases, read in frame from base 1. This CDR3, with the reference TRBV19 and TRBJ2-7 proteins standing in past its ends, gives the full variable domain DGGITQSPKYLFRKEGQNVTLSCEQNLNHDAMYWYRQDPGQGLRLIYYSQIVNDFQKGDIAEGYSVSREKKESFPLTVTSAQKNPTAFYLCASSIGHEQYFGPGTRLTVT.